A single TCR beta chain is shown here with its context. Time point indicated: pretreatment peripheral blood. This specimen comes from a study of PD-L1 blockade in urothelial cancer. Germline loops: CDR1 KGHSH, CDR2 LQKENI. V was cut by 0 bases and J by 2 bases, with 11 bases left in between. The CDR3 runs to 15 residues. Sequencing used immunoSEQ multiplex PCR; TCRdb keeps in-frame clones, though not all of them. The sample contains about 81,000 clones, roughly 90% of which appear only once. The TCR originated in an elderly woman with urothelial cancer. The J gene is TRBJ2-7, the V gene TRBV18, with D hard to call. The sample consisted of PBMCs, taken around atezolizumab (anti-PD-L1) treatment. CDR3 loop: CASSPPASGTYEQYF. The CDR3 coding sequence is TGTGCCAGCTCACCACCAGCGAGTGGCACCTACGAGCAGTACTTC. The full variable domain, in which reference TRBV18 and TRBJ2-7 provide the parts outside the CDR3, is NAGVMQNPRHLVRRRGQEARLRCSPMKGHSHVYWYRQLPEEGLKFMVYLQKENIIDESGMPKERFSAEFPKEGPSILRIQQVVRGDSAAYFCASSPPASGTYEQYFGPGTRLTVT.